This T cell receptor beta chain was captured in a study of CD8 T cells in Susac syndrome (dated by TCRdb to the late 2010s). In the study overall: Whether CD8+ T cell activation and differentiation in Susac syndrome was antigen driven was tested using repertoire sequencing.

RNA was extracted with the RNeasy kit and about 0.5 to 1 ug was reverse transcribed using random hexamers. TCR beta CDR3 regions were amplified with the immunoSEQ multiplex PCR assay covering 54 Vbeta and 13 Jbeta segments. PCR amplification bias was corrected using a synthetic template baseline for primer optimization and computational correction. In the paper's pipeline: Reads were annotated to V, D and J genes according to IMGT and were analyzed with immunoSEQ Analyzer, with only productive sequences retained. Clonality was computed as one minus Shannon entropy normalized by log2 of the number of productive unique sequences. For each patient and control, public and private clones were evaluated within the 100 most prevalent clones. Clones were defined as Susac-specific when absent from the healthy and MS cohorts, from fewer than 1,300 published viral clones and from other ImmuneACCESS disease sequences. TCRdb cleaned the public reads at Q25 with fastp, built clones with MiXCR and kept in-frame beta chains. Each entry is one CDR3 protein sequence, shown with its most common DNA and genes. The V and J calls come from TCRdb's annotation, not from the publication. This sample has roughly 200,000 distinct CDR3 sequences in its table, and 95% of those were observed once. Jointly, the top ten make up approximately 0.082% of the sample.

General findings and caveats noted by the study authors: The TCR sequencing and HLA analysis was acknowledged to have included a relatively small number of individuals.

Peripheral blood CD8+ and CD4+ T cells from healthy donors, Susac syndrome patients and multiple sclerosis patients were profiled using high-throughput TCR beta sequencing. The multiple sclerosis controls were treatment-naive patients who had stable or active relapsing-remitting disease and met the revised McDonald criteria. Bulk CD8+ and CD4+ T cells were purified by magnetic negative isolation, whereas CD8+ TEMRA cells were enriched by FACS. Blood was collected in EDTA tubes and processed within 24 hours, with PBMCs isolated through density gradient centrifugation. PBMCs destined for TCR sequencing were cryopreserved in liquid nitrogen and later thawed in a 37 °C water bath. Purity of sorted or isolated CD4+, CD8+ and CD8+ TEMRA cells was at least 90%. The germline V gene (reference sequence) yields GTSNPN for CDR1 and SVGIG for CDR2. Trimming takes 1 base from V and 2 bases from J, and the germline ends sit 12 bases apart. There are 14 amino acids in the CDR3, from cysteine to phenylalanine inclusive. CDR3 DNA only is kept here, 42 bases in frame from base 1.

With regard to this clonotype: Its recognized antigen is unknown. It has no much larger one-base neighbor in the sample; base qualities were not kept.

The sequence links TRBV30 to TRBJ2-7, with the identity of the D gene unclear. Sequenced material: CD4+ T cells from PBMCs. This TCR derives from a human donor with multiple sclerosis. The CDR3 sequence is CAWSAGRRTYEQYF. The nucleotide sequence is TGTGCCTGGAGTGCGGGCAGGAGAACCTACGAGCAGTACTTC.